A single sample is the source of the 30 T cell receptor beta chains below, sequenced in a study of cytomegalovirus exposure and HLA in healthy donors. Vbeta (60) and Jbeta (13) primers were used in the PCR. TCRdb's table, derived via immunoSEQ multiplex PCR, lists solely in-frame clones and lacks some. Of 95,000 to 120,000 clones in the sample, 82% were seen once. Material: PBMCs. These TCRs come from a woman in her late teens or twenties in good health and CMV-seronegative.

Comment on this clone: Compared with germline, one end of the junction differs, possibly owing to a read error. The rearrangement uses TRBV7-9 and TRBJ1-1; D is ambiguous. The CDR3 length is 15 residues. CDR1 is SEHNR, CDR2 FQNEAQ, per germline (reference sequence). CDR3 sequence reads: CASSLEPRGNTEALF. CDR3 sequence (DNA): TGTGCCAGCAGCTTAGAGCCCCGGGGAAACACTGAAGCTCTCTTT.

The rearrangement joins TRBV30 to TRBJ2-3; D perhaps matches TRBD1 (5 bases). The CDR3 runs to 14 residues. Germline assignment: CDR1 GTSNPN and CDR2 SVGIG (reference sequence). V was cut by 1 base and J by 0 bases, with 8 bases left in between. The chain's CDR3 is CAWSATASTDTQYF. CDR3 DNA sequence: TGTGCCTGGAGTGCGACAGCTAGCACAGATACGCAGTATTTT. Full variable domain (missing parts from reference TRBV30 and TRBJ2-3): SQTIHQWPATLVQPVGSPLSLECTVEGTSNPNLYWYRQAAGRGLQLLFYSVGIGQISSEVPQNLSASRPQDRQFILSSKKLLLSDSGFYLCAWSATASTDTQYFGPGTRLTVL.

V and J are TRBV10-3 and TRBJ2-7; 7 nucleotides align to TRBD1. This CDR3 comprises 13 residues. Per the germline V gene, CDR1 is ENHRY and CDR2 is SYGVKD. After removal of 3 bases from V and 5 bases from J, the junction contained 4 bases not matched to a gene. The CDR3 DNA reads TGTGCCATCAGTGAAGGGGGCTACAACGAGCAGTACGTC. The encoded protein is CAISEGGYNEQYV.

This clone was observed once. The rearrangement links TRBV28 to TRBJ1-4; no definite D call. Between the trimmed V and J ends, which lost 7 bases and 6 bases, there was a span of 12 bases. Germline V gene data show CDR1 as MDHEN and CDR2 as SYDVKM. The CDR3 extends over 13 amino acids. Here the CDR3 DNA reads TGTGCCAGCATAGCCGGATCTTATGAAAAACTGTTTTTT. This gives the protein CASIAGSYEKLFF.

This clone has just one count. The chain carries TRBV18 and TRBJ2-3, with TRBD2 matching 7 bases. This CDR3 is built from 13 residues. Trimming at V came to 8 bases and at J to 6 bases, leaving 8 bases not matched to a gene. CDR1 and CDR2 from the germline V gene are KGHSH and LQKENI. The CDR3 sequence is CASGEGRHDTQYF. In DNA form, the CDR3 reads TGTGCCAGCGGGGAGGGCAGGCACGATACGCAGTATTTT.

This CDR3 reads CATSGQANQPQHF. DNA of the CDR3: TGTGCCACGTCAGGACAGGCCAATCAGCCCCAGCATTTT. The J gene is TRBJ1-5, the V gene TRBV7-2; 7 nucleotides align to TRBD1. The CDR3 has 13 amino acids. The germline V gene has CDR1 SGHTA and CDR2 FQGNSA. V shed 10 bases and J 3 bases; nucleotides not matched to a gene: 6. The full variable domain, completed using reference TRBV7-2 and TRBJ1-5, is GAGVSQSPSNKVTEKGKDVELRCDPISGHTALYWYRQSLGQGLEFLIYFQGNSAPDKSGLPSDRFSAERTGGSVSTLTIQRTQQEDSAVYLCATSGQANQPQHFGDGTRLSIL.

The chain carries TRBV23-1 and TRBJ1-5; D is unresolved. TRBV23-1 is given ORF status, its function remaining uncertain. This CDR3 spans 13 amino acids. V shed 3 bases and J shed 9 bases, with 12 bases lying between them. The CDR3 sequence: CASSHPSEGPQHF. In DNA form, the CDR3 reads TGCGCCAGCAGTCACCCAAGCGAGGGGCCCCAGCATTTT.

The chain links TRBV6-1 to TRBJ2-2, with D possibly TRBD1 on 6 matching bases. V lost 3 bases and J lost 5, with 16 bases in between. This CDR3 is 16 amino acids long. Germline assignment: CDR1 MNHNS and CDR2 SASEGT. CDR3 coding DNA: TGTGCCAGCAGTGAGCTACAGGGCAGTGGGACCGGGGAGCTGTTTTTT. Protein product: CASSELQGSGTGELFF.

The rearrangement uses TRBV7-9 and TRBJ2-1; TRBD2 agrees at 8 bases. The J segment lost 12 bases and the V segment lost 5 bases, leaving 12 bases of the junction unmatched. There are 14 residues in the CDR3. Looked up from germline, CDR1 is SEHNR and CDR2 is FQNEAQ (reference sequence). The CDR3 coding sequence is TGTGCCAGCAGCCAGGGGCTAGCGGGCCCCACGCAGTTCTTC. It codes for CASSQGLAGPTQFF.

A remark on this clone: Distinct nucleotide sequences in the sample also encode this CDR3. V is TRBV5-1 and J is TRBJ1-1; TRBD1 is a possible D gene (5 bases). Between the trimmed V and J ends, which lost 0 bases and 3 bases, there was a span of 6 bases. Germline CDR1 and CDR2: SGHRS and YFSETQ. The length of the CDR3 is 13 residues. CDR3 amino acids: CASSLGGDTEAFF. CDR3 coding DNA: TGCGCCAGCAGCTTGGGGGGGGACACTGAAGCTTTCTTT.

The CDR3 here is CASSLGSPQPQHF. For the CDR3, the DNA is TGTGCCAGCAGCTTAGGCAGTCCCCAGCCCCAGCATTTT. This chain uses TRBV7-9 with TRBJ1-5, with unresolved D. With 1 base removed from V and 7 bases from J, the gap between germline ends came to 8 bases. There are 13 residues in the CDR3. Germline CDR1 SEHNR, CDR2 FQNEAQ (reference sequence).

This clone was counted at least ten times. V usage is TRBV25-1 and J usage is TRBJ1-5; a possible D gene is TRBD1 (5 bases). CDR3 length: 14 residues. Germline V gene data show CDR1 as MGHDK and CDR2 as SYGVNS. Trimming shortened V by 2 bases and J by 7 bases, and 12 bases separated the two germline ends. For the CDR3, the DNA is TGTGCCAGCAGTGAACCCGGGGGTCACCAGCCCCAGCATTTT. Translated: CASSEPGGHQPQHF.

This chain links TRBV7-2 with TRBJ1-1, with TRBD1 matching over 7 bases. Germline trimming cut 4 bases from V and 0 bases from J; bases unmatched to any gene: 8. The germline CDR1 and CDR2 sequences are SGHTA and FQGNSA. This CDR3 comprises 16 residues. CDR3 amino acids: CASSWDRRNMNTEAFF. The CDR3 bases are TGTGCCAGCAGCTGGGACAGAAGAAATATGAACACTGAAGCTTTCTTT.

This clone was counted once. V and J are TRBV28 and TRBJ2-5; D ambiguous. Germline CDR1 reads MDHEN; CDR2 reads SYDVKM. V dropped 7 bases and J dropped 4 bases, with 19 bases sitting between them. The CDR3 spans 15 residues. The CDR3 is CASIHTRPGGETQYF. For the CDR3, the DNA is TGTGCCAGCATCCATACCCGACCCGGCGGAGAGACCCAGTACTTC.

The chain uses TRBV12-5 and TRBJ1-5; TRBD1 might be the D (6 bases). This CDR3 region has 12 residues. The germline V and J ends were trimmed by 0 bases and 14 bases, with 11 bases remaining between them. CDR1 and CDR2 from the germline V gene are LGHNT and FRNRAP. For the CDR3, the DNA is TGTGCTAGTGGTTTGGTAGGTTGGACAGAGCATTTT. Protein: CASGLVGWTEHF.

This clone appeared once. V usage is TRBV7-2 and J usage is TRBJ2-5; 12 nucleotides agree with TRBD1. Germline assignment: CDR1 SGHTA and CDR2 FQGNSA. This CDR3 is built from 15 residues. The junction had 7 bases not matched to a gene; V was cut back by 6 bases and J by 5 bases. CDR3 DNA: TGTGCCAGCAGAGTGACCGGGACAGGGGGCGAGACCCAGTACTTC. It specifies CASRVTGTGGETQYF.

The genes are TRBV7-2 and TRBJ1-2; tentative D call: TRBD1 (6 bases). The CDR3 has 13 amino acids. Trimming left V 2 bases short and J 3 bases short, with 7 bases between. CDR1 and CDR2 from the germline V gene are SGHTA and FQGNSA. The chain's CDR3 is CASSLNRDYGYTF. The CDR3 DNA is TGTGCCAGCAGCTTAAACAGGGACTATGGCTACACCTTC.

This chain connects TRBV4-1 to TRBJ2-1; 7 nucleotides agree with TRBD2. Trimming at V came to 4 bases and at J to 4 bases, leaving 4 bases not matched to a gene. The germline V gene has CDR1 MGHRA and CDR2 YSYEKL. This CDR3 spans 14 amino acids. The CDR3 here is CASSPGTTYNEQFF. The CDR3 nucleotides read TGCGCCAGCAGCCCCGGGACTACGTACAATGAGCAGTTCTTC.

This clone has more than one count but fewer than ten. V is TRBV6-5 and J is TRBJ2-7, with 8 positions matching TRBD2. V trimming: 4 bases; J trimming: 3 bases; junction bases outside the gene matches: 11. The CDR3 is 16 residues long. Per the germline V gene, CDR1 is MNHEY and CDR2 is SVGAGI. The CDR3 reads CASSSKPGTRIYEQYF. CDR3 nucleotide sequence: TGTGCCAGCAGTTCCAAACCCGGGACTAGGATCTACGAGCAGTACTTC.

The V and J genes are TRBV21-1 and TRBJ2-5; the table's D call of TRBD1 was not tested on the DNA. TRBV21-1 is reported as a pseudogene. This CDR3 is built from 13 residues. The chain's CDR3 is CASRPGQLSEQYF. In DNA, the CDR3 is TGTGCCAGCAGGCCGGGACAGTTGTCGGAGCAGTACTTC.

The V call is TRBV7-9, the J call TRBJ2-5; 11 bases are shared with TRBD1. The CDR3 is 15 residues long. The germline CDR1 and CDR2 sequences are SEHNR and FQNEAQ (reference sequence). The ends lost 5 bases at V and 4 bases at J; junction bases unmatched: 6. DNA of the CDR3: TGTGCCAGCAGCCCCGGGACAGGGGGATTAGAGACCCAGTACTTC. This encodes CASSPGTGGLETQYF.

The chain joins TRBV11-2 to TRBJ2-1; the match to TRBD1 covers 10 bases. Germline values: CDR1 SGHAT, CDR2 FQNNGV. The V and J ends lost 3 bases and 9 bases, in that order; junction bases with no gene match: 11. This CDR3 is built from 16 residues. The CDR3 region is CASSFVRDRGEPEQFF. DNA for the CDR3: TGTGCCAGCAGCTTTGTCCGGGACAGGGGTGAACCTGAGCAGTTCTTC.

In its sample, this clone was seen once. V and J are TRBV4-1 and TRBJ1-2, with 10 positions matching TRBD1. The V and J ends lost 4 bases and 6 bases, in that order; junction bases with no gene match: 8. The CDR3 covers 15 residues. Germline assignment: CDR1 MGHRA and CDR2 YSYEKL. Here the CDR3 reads CASSRFGQGDHGYTF. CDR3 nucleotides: TGCGCCAGCAGCCGATTTGGACAGGGGGACCATGGCTACACCTTC.

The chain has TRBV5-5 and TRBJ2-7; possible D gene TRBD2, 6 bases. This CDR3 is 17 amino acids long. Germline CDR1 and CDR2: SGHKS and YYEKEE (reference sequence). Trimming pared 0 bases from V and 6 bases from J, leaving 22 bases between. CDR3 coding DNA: TGTGCCAGCAGCTTGGGAGCTGCCGGGGGTGGTTTTGGCGAGCAGTACTTC. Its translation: CASSLGAAGGGFGEQYF.

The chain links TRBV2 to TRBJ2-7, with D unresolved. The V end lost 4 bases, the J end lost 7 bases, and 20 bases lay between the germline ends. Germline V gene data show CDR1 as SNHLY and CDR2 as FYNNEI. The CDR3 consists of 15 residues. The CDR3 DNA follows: TGTGCCAGCAGTGGTGAACCTGCGGCGTTTGTTGAGCAGTACTTC. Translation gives CASSGEPAAFVEQYF.

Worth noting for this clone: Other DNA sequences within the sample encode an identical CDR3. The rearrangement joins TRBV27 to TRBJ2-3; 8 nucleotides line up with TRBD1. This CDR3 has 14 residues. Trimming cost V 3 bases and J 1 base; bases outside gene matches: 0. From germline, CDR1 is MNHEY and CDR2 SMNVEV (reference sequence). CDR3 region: CASSLGQGTDTQYF. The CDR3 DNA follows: TGTGCCAGCAGTTTGGGACAGGGCACAGATACGCAGTATTTT.

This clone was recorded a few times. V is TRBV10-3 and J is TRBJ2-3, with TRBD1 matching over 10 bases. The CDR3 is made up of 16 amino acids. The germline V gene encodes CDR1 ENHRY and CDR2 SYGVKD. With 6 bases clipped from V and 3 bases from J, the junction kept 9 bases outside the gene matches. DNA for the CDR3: TGTGCCATCAGCTTCGGGACAGGGGTAAAGACAGATACGCAGTATTTT. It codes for CAISFGTGVKTDTQYF.

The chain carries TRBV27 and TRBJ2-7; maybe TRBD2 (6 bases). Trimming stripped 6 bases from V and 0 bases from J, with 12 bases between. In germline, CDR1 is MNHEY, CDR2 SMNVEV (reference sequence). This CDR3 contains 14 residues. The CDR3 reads CASRPHGSSYEQYF. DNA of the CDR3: TGTGCCAGCAGGCCCCACGGGAGCTCCTACGAGCAGTACTTC.

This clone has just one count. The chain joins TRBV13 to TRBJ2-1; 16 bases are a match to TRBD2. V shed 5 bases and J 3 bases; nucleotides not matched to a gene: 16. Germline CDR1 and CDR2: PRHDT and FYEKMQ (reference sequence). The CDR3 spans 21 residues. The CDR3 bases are TGTGCCAGCAGCCACCTACCCGGGACTAGCGGGAGGGCCGGGGTCTACAATGAGCAGTTCTTC. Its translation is CASSHLPGTSGRAGVYNEQFF.

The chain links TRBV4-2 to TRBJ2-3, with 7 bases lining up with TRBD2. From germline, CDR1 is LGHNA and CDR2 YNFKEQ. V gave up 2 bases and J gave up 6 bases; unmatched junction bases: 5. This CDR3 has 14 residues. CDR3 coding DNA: TGTGCCAGCAGCCAACGACTAGCAACGGATACGCAGTATTTT. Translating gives CASSQRLATDTQYF.